Listed below are T cell receptor beta chains from one sample, sequenced in a study of CD8 T cells in Susac syndrome. TCRdb recomputed calls from the immunoSEQ multiplex PCR reads with MiXCR, one row per CDR3 protein. In the table there are more than 70,000 distinct CDR3 sequences, about 93% of which are singletons. The sequenced sample consisted of CD8+ T cells from PBMCs. All receptors derive from a human donor in good health. Each CDR3 is given with its conserved first and last residue. The D gene is left open where the match is weak. Clone size is stated in some rows and not others, as once, few, many or a class when expanded.

V	size	D	J	DNA	CDR3
TRBV4-1	once	-	TRBJ1-5	TGCGCCAGCAGCCAAGAGAGTTCGGAAAATCAGCCCCAGCATTTT	CASSQESSENQPQHF
TRBV2	-	-	TRBJ1-2	TGTGCCAGCAGTGGACGGACGGGGGGCCCAAACTATGGCTACACCTTC	CASSGRTGGPNYGYTF
TRBV5-4	-	-	TRBJ2-6	TGTGCCAGCAGCTTGGCCGAGGGCTCTGGGGCCAACGTCCTGATTTTC	CASSLAEGSGANVLIF
TRBV20-1	-	-	TRBJ2-1	TGCAGTGCTAGAGAGGGGGGATCAGGCAATGAGCAGTTCTTC	CSAREGGSGNEQFF
TRBV9	-	-	TRBJ2-7	TGTGCCAGCAGCGCCCAATTGACTGATTACGAGCAGTACTTC	CASSAQLTDYEQYF
TRBV4-1	-	-	TRBJ2-3	TGCGCCAGCAGCCAAGATTCGAGGGCAGATACGCAGTATTTT	CASSQDSRADTQYF
TRBV29-1	-	-	TRBJ1-2	TGCAGCGTTGGATCTGATGGCTACACCTTC	CSVGSDGYTF
TRBV5-8	-	TRBD1	TRBJ2-1	TGTGCCAGCCGGGACAGCGGCTACAATGAGCAGTTCTTC	CASRDSGYNEQFF
TRBV24-1	-	-	TRBJ2-1	TGTGCCACCAGTGATGTCCGAGGTACGGGTGAGCAGTTCTTC	CATSDVRGTGEQFF
TRBV13	-	TRBD1	TRBJ2-7	TGTGCCAGCAGCTACGACAGGGGAGCCTACGAGCAGTACTTC	CASSYDRGAYEQYF
TRBV3-1	-	-	TRBJ2-2	TGTGCCAGCAGCCTTAGGGACGAGGGGTCGACCGGGGAGCTGTTTTTT	CASSLRDEGSTGELFF
TRBV7-8	-	TRBD2	TRBJ2-1	TGTGCCAGCAGGGACCCGGGACTAGCGGCCTCCTACAATGAGCAGTTCTTC	CASRDPGLAASYNEQFF
TRBV19	-	-	TRBJ1-2	TGTGCCAGTAGTGCAGGGGATAAAAATGGCTACACCTTC	CASSAGDKNGYTF
TRBV13	-	TRBD2	TRBJ2-1	TGTGCCAGCAGCTTTTTCTTAGCTAGCGGGGCCATACAGTTCTTC	CASSFFLASGAIQFF
TRBV6-6	-	-	TRBJ2-7	TGTGCCAGCAGCCAGAAGGGATGGCCATCCTACGAGCAGTACTTC	CASSQKGWPSYEQYF
TRBV6-5	-	-	TRBJ1-6	TGTGCCAGCAGAACCGGGACGAATAATTCACCCCTCCACTTT	CASRTGTNNSPLHF
TRBV29-1	few	TRBD2	TRBJ2-7	TGCAGCGTTAGCGGGGGGACTCTCTCCTACGAGCAGTACTTC	CSVSGGTLSYEQYF
TRBV5-4	-	-	TRBJ1-1	TGTGCCAGCAGCTTGACAGGGTACACTGAAGCTTTCTTT	CASSLTGYTEAFF
TRBV23-1	-	TRBD2	TRBJ2-1	TGCGCCAGCAACCCTAGCGGGGCGGCCTACCGGGAGCAGTTCTTC	CASNPSGAAYREQFF
TRBV29-1	-	-	TRBJ1-2	TGCAGCGTTGCGGGTCATGACAGACCTCGCAACTATGGCTACACCTTC	CSVAGHDRPRNYGYTF
TRBV7-2	-	TRBD1	TRBJ1-4	TGTGCCAGCAGCTCCCTGGCAGACAGGGCGGAGCGAAAACTGTTTTTT	CASSSLADRAERKLFF
TRBV7-3	-	TRBD2	TRBJ2-3	TGTGCCAGCAGCCCCTTGAAGGGAGGGACAGATACGCAGTATTTT	CASSPLKGGTDTQYF
TRBV11-2	once	TRBD2	TRBJ2-7	TGTGCCAGCAGCCCGGCTAGCGGGGGGTACGAGCAGTACTTC	CASSPASGGYEQYF
TRBV7-9	once	-	TRBJ2-1	TGTGCCAGCAGCTCAAACGGGGGCCCCCGTCAGTACAATGAGCAGTTCTTC	CASSSNGGPRQYNEQFF
TRBV9	few	-	TRBJ1-3	TGTGCCAGCAGCGTCGCAGGTAGCTCTGGAAACACCATATATTTT	CASSVAGSSGNTIYF
TRBV19	-	-	TRBJ2-1	TGTGCCAGTAGTATAGGTACCCCCAATGAGCAGTTCTTC	CASSIGTPNEQFF
TRBV6-5	-	-	TRBJ2-5	TGTGCCAGCTTCTCTGGGTCGGCCCGATGGACCCAGTACTTC	CASFSGSARWTQYF
TRBV3-1	-	-	TRBJ1-1	TGTGCCAGCAGCCCAGATTCTAACAGGAACACTGAAGCTTTCTTT	CASSPDSNRNTEAFF
TRBV3-1	-	-	TRBJ2-5	TGTGCCAGCAGCCAACAGCAAGAGACCCAGTACTTC	CASSQQQETQYF
TRBV4-1	-	-	TRBJ1-5	TGCGCCAGCAGCCAAGATCCCCCCCCCACTTATCAGCCCCAGCATTTT	CASSQDPPPTYQPQHF
TRBV25-1	-	TRBD1	TRBJ1-5	TGTGCCAGCAGTGGAGACAGGGGGAGCCTTAGCAATCAGCCCCAGCATTTT	CASSGDRGSLSNQPQHF
TRBV20-1	-	-	TRBJ1-1	TGCAGTGCTAGAGACCCCCTCTTCCGCGAAGCTTTCTTT	CSARDPLFREAFF
TRBV20-1	-	TRBD1	TRBJ2-3	TGCAGTGCTAGGTCTCGACAGGGGGGTAGCACAGATACGCAGTATTTT	CSARSRQGGSTDTQYF
TRBV12-3/TRBV12-4	-	-	TRBJ2-1	TGTGCCAGCAGTGGGACAATCGACTACAATGAGCAGTTCTTC	CASSGTIDYNEQFF
TRBV19	-	-	TRBJ2-7	TGTGCCAGTCCCGGCGGCGAGCAGTACTTC	CASPGGEQYF
TRBV30	-	-	TRBJ2-1	TGTGCCTGGGGCCTCAGGGTCAATGAGCAGTTCTTC	CAWGLRVNEQFF
TRBV5-4	once	TRBD2	TRBJ2-7	TGTGCCAGCAGCTGGGGACTAGCGTCGGTCGACGAGCAGTACTTC	CASSWGLASVDEQYF
TRBV6-6	-	TRBD1	TRBJ1-1	TGTGCTACCCTGTGCCAGCATGATACAGGGGACTGCGAAGCTTTCTTT	CATLCQHDTGDCEAFF
TRBV12-3/TRBV12-4	once	TRBD1	TRBJ1-1	TGTGCCAGCACCCTGACAGGGGGCACTGAAGCTTTCTTT	CASTLTGGTEAFF
TRBV5-6	-	-	TRBJ2-1	TGTGCCAGCAGCGGACGTCAGGGGCTTAATGAGCAGTTCTTC	CASSGRQGLNEQFF
TRBV25-1	-	TRBD1	TRBJ2-2	TGTGCCAGCCGGACAGGGGCCGGGGAGCTGTTTTTT	CASRTGAGELFF
TRBV15	-	TRBD1	TRBJ1-6	TGTGCCACCAGCAGAGATGGGGACAGGGTCCTTTCACCCCTCCACTTT	CATSRDGDRVLSPLHF
TRBV7-3	-	TRBD2	TRBJ2-1	TGTGCCAGCAGTAAGAGCGGGGGCGATGAGCAGTTCTTC	CASSKSGGDEQFF
TRBV25-1	-	-	TRBJ2-5	TGTGCCAGCAGTGAAACCCAGACAGGGAGGGAGACCCAGTACTTC	CASSETQTGRETQYF
TRBV19	-	-	TRBJ1-5	TGTGCCAGTAGTATCGACGGCCATCAGCCCCAGCATTTT	CASSIDGHQPQHF
TRBV6-2/TRBV6-3	-	-	TRBJ1-1	TGTGCCAGCAGTCCAGGGGACCGCTGGGACACTGAAGCTTTCTTT	CASSPGDRWDTEAFF